One sample yielded the 32 T cell receptor beta chains listed below, sequenced in a study of blood T cell repertoires in COVID-19. The protocol was immunoSEQ multiplex PCR, while the TCRdb copy is restricted to in-frame clones and leaves out a portion. The table has 250,000 to 300,000 clones, around 87% seen once. Sequenced input: peripheral blood. All receptors come from a man between 18 and 29 years old with active or convalescent COVID-19.

The gene calls are TRBV14 and TRBJ2-1, with D maybe TRBD2 (6 bases). Trimming stripped 3 bases from V and 9 bases from J, with 9 bases between. Germline CDR1 is SGHDN and CDR2 is FVKESK. This CDR3 region has 12 residues. Written as DNA, the CDR3 is TGTGCCAGCAGCCATACTAGCTCTGAGCAGTTCTTC. Translated, it gives CASSHTSSEQFF. The full variable domain, completed using reference TRBV14 and TRBJ2-1, is EAGVTQFPSHSVIEKGQTVTLRCDPISGHDNLYWYRRVMGKEIKFLLHFVKESKQDESGMPNNRFLAERTGGTYSTLKVQPAELEDSGVYFCASSHTSSEQFFGPGTRLTVL.

The chain is built from TRBV5-1 and TRBJ2-2, with TRBD1 as a possible D gene (5 bases). CDR1 is SGHRS and CDR2 is YFSETQ in the germline V gene. V lost 1 base and J lost 1, with 11 bases in between. This CDR3 is 16 amino acids long. CDR3 sequence (DNA): TGCGCCAGCAGCTTGCGTTCACAGGTGAACACCGGGGAGCTGTTTTTT. It codes for CASSLRSQVNTGELFF.

The genes are TRBV7-9 and TRBJ2-3, with D possibly being TRBD2 (7 bases). V shed 3 bases and J shed 0 bases, with 13 bases lying between them. Germline V lookup: CDR1 SEHNR, CDR2 FQNEAQ (reference sequence). This CDR3 is 16 amino acids long. The CDR3 loop is CASSLGGGLSTDTQYF. The CDR3 coding sequence is TGTGCCAGCAGCTTGGGCGGGGGCCTTAGCACAGATACGCAGTATTTT.

V and J are TRBV4-1 and TRBJ1-4; maybe TRBD1 (5 bases). The CDR3 totals 14 residues. The ends were cut back, 4 bases at V and 4 bases at J, with 10 bases in the middle. Germline CDR1 reads MGHRA; CDR2 reads YSYEKL. CDR3 DNA: TGCGCCAGCAGCCCACAGGACTATAATGAAAAACTGTTTTTT. Residues: CASSPQDYNEKLFF.

The chain carries TRBV9 and TRBJ2-2; 7 bases agree with TRBD2. Trimming at V came to 7 bases and at J to 4 bases, leaving 7 bases not matched to a gene. There are 14 residues in the CDR3. CDR1 SGDLS and CDR2 YYNGEE come from the germline V gene. CDR3 bases: TGTGCCAGCGGTGGGAGGGCGGCCACCGGGGAGCTGTTTTTT. This gives the protein CASGGRAATGELFF.

J is TRBJ2-7 and V is TRBV19; possibly TRBD1 for D (6 bases). Between the trimmed V and J ends, which lost 5 bases and 0 bases, there was a span of 14 bases. Germline loops: CDR1 LNHDA, CDR2 SQIVND (reference sequence). CDR3 length equals 15 residues. CDR3 coding DNA: TGTGCCAGTAGTCACAGGGATACTAGCTCCTACGAGCAGTACTTC. Protein: CASSHRDTSSYEQYF.

This clone was seen only once. J is TRBJ2-2 and V is TRBV18; D is unresolved. Germline V gene sequence: CDR1 KGHSH, CDR2 LQKENI. The CDR3 loop spans 12 amino acids. Deletions cut 8 bases from V and 2 bases from J, with 6 bases between. The CDR3 sequence: CASVLNTGELFF. CDR3 DNA sequence: TGTGCCAGCGTACTTAACACCGGGGAGCTGTTTTTT.

The chain has TRBV24-1 and TRBJ1-2; D unclear. Germline loops: CDR1 KGHDR, CDR2 SFDVKD. V was cut by 3 bases and J by 0 bases, with 4 bases left in between. The CDR3 totals 13 residues. The CDR3 DNA is TGTGCCACCAGTGATCTTGCTAACTATGGCTACACCTTC. It codes for CATSDLANYGYTF.

The V gene is TRBV5-1, the J gene TRBJ1-2; TRBD1 matches 8 bases. With V trimmed by 4 bases and J by 7 bases, 6 bases remained unmatched. The germline V gene has CDR1 SGHRS and CDR2 YFSETQ. The CDR3 extends over 13 amino acids. CDR3 bases: TGCGCCAGCAGCCCAACAGGGGGTGGTGGCTACACCTTC. Its translation: CASSPTGGGGYTF.

The rearrangement links TRBV9 to TRBJ2-7; a possible D gene is TRBD2 (7 bases). The CDR3 loop spans 18 amino acids. Looked up from germline, CDR1 is SGDLS and CDR2 is YYNGEE. Trimming cost V 2 bases and J 7 bases, with 28 bases left between them. CDR3 in DNA: TGTGCCAGCAGCGTCAAGGGGGGGCAGCCTGGCCCTCTGGGAGAGCAGTACTTC. Translated, it gives CASSVKGGQPGPLGEQYF. Full variable domain (missing parts from reference TRBV9 and TRBJ2-7): DSGVTQTPKHLITATGQRVTLRCSPRSGDLSVYWYQQSLDQGLQFLIQYYNGEERAKGNILERFSAQQFPDLHSELNLSSLELGDSALYFCASSVKGGQPGPLGEQYFGPGTRLTVT.

The rearrangement uses TRBV18 and TRBJ2-1, with 7 bases aligning to TRBD2. Unmatched junction bases numbered 8, after V lost 0 bases and J lost 6 bases. The CDR3 has 16 residues. Looked up from germline, CDR1 is KGHSH and CDR2 is LQKENI. CDR3 amino acids: CASSPPIAGHINEQFF. The DNA for the CDR3 is TGTGCCAGCTCACCACCAATAGCGGGCCACATCAATGAGCAGTTCTTC.

The chain recombines TRBV19 with TRBJ2-2, with 7 bases identical to TRBD1. Germline V CDR1 and CDR2: LNHDA, SQIVND (reference sequence). CDR3 length: 18 residues. J lost 3 bases, V lost 3 bases, and 13 bases had no gene match. The CDR3 DNA follows: TGTGCCAGTAGTATGGGTAGGGGGCTATGGCCCTACACCGGGGAGCTGTTTTTT. This encodes CASSMGRGLWPYTGELFF.

The V gene is TRBV10-3, the J gene TRBJ1-1; D uncertain. Trimming pared 7 bases from V and 1 base from J, leaving 7 bases between. Germline-derived CDR1 and CDR2 are ENHRY and SYGVKD. CDR3 length: 12 amino acids. CDR3 DNA sequence: TGTGCCATCATGCGGGAGAACACTGAAGCTTTCTTT. Translation: CAIMRENTEAFF.

The rearrangement links TRBV24-1 to TRBJ2-3; tentative D call: TRBD2 (6 bases). V shed 5 bases and J shed 5 bases, with 10 bases lying between them. Germline V gene lookup returns CDR1 KGHDR and CDR2 SFDVKD. The CDR3 loop spans 13 amino acids. The CDR3 nucleotides are TGTGCCACCAGTGGCGTGGGAGGAGATACGCAGTATTTT. It translates to CATSGVGGDTQYF.

Only one count was recorded for this clone. This rearrangement joins TRBV3-1 (or the pseudogene TRBV3-2) to TRBJ2-1; D is perhaps TRBD2 (6 bases). In germline, CDR1 is LGHDT, CDR2 YNNKEL (reference sequence). V lost 1 base to trimming and J lost 5 bases, with 12 bases between them. The CDR3 is 15 amino acids. CDR3 sequence: CASSQVLASNNEQFF. CDR3 in DNA: TGTGCCAGCAGCCAAGTTCTAGCGTCCAACAATGAGCAGTTCTTC.

The chain links TRBV5-1 to TRBJ1-6; unclear D gene. Trimming shortened V by 3 bases and J by 7 bases, and 11 bases separated the two germline ends. The CDR3 runs to 14 residues. The germline gives CDR1 SGHRS, CDR2 YFSETQ. This CDR3 is CASSSGSENSPLHF. In nucleotides, the CDR3 is TGCGCCAGCAGCTCCGGGTCCGAAAATTCACCCCTCCACTTT.

This clone showed up many times. The chain uses TRBV6-4 and TRBJ1-6; D might be TRBD1 (6 bases). Germline lookup yields CDR1 MRHNA and CDR2 SNTAGT. The CDR3 totals 13 residues. V was clipped by 4 bases and J by 5 bases, with 6 bases between them. The CDR3 DNA reads as TGTGCCAGCAGTGCAGGGGATAATTCACCCCTCCACTTT. This translates into CASSAGDNSPLHF.

The chain uses TRBV6-5 and TRBJ1-1; D may be TRBD1 (5 bases). V lost 8 bases and J lost 0, with 10 bases in between. The CDR3 covers 13 residues. Germline values: CDR1 MNHEY, CDR2 SVGAGI. The CDR3 sequence is CASGGTLNTEAFF. For the CDR3, the DNA is TGTGCCAGCGGAGGGACGTTGAACACTGAAGCTTTCTTT.

The CDR3, as DNA: TGTGCCAGCAGCTTTTGGACAGGGGCGGGGGAGCAGTACTTC. Translating gives CASSFWTGAGEQYF. The chain joins TRBV11-2 to TRBJ2-7; 9 bases match TRBD1. Germline V gene sequence: CDR1 SGHAT, CDR2 FQNNGV. The CDR3 has 14 amino acids. Trimming at V came to 3 bases and at J to 7 bases, leaving 7 bases not matched to a gene.

This clone was recorded once. CDR3 in amino acids: CAWRYRGLGNTIYF. For the CDR3, the DNA is TGTGCCTGGAGGTACAGGGGGCTTGGAAACACCATATATTTT. J is TRBJ1-3 and V is TRBV30, with 9 bases aligning to TRBD1. This CDR3 region has 14 residues. CDR1 and CDR2 (germline): GTSNPN, SVGIG (reference sequence). V gave up 3 bases and J gave up 3 bases; unmatched junction bases: 3. Combining the CDR3 with reference TRBV30 and TRBJ1-3 gives the whole variable domain SQTIHQWPATLVQPVGSPLSLECTVEGTSNPNLYWYRQAAGRGLQLLFYSVGIGQISSEVPQNLSASRPQDRQFILSSKKLLLSDSGFYLCAWRYRGLGNTIYFGEGSWLTVV.

The chain employs TRBV2 and TRBJ2-7, with D uncertain. There are 11 residues in the CDR3. Trimming took 8 bases from V and 2 from J, leaving 7 bases between them. Germline V gene sequence: CDR1 SNHLY, CDR2 FYNNEI. The CDR3 DNA is TGTGCCAGCGTTCTAGCCTACGAGCAGTACTTC. Amino acid sequence: CASVLAYEQYF.

J is TRBJ1-1 and V is TRBV7-9; D unresolved. This CDR3 is built from 11 residues. The V end lost 2 bases, the J end lost 10 bases, and 8 bases lay between the germline ends. Germline CDR1 and CDR2: SEHNR and FQNEAQ (reference sequence). The CDR3 sequence is CASSLNFRAFF. CDR3 coding DNA: TGTGCCAGCAGCTTAAATTTTAGAGCTTTCTTT.

This clone turned up a few times. The V and J genes are TRBV10-3 and TRBJ2-7; 8 positions match TRBD1. This CDR3 contains 13 residues. Germline lookup yields CDR1 ENHRY and CDR2 SYGVKD. Trimming at V came to 9 bases and at J to 6 bases, leaving 10 bases not matched to a gene. The CDR3 spells CAISDRVPFEQYF. The CDR3 bases are TGTGCCATTTCGGACAGGGTCCCGTTCGAGCAGTACTTC.

The genes are TRBV12-3 or TRBV12-4 and TRBJ2-1; D is perhaps TRBD2 (6 bases). V was trimmed by 4 bases and J by 9 bases, leaving 7 bases between them. The CDR3 runs 11 residues. DNA for the CDR3: TGTGCCAGCAGTTGGACTACTGAGCAGTTCTTC. Protein: CASSWTTEQFF.

The rearrangement uses TRBV24-1 and TRBJ2-5; D unresolved. The V gene's germline CDR1 is KGHDR and CDR2 SFDVKD. The CDR3 spans 14 residues. V lost 3 bases, J lost 5 bases, and 12 bases lay in between. CDR3 amino acids: CATSDTGLSETQYF. For the CDR3, the DNA is TGTGCCACCAGTGATACGGGTCTATCTGAGACCCAGTACTTC.

As DNA, the CDR3 is TGTGCCTGGAGCGAGATAGACAGGGCTGAAGCTTTCTTT. Residues: CAWSEIDRAEAFF. The V gene is TRBV30, the J gene TRBJ1-1, with TRBD1 matching 7 bases. The V gene's germline CDR1 is GTSNPN and CDR2 SVGIG (reference sequence). This CDR3 contains 13 residues. Trimming took 3 bases from V and 6 from J; bases not matched to a gene: 7. Looking up the rest from reference TRBV30 and TRBJ1-1 gives the full variable domain: SQTIHQWPATLVQPVGSPLSLECTVEGTSNPNLYWYRQAAGRGLQLLFYSVGIGQISSEVPQNLSASRPQDRQFILSSKKLLLSDSGFYLCAWSEIDRAEAFFGQGTRLTVV.

The chain combines TRBV9 with TRBJ1-2; D ambiguous. V lost 0 bases to trimming and J lost 7 bases, with 13 bases between them. The CDR3 length is 14 residues. Looked up from germline, CDR1 is SGDLS and CDR2 is YYNGEE. CDR3 nucleotide sequence: TGTGCCAGCAGCGTAGTAGTCGAAGGAGCTGGCTACACCTTC. Translation: CASSVVVEGAGYTF.

This chain connects TRBV29-1 to TRBJ2-5; D might be TRBD1 (5 bases). The germline V gene has CDR1 SQVTM and CDR2 ANQGSEA. CDR3 length: 13 residues. Trimming removed 6 bases at V and 1 base at J, with 12 bases between. CDR3 sequence: CSVARQSQETQYF. The CDR3 region has the DNA TGCAGCGTCGCAAGACAGAGCCAAGAGACCCAGTACTTC.

CDR3 in amino acids: CASSSTSEGETQYF. DNA of the CDR3: TGTGCCAGCAGCTCCACTAGCGAGGGAGAGACCCAGTACTTC. The chain carries TRBV7-2 and TRBJ2-5; 7 bases align to TRBD2. Germline V gives CDR1 SGHTA, CDR2 FQGNSA. This CDR3 comprises 14 residues. V was clipped by 4 bases and J by 4 bases; unmatched bases: 6.

The genes are TRBV7-2 and TRBJ1-2; no clear D gene. From germline, CDR1 is SGHTA and CDR2 FQGNSA. The CDR3 covers 14 residues. Trimming took off 8 bases at V and 4 bases at J, with 17 bases between the two ends. The CDR3 is CASVLTTMGYGYTF. CDR3 nucleotide sequence: TGTGCCAGCGTTTTAACGACTATGGGCTATGGCTACACCTTC.

This clone has only a few counts. The chain joins TRBV7-9 to TRBJ1-5, with 7 nucleotides matching TRBD1. The CDR3 spans 14 residues. Germline V gives CDR1 SEHNR, CDR2 FQNEAQ (reference sequence). V shed 4 bases and J 4 bases; nucleotides not matched to a gene: 4. The CDR3 nucleotides are TGTGCCAGCAGCTCGGGACAGTGGAATCAGCCCCAGCATTTT. Protein: CASSSGQWNQPQHF.

This chain joins TRBV2 and TRBJ1-3; D ambiguous. The CDR3 is 14 amino acids. Germline V gene data show CDR1 as SNHLY and CDR2 as FYNNEI. V was clipped by 8 bases and J by 2 bases, with 13 bases between them. CDR3 loop: CASRSTGAGNTIYF. DNA for the CDR3: TGTGCCAGCCGTTCAACCGGGGCTGGAAACACCATATATTTT.